Below, one T cell receptor beta chain is given with its context. Its antigen remains unidentified. The data are from a study of cytotoxic CD8 clonotypes in ibrutinib-treated CLL. The wider study: The samples contained a few hundred thousand productive templates on average. They also contained an average of roughly 99,000 productive rearrangements. Study conclusions and caveats: Sampling times differed between sustained-remission and progressing patients. Among the clonotypes, public ones were uncommon and contracted or held stable on treatment.

TCRdb keeps only in-frame clones here, not all; method: immunoSEQ multiplex PCR. The table has approximately 130,000 clones, around four fifths seen once. The germline gives CDR1 SSHAT, CDR2 FNYEAQ (reference sequence). After removal of 5 bases from V and 6 bases from J, the junction contained 9 bases not matched to a gene. This CDR3 is built from 15 residues. The V call is TRBV7-7, the J call TRBJ2-1; 8 nucleotides line up with TRBD1. The sequencing used PBMCs, collected after 24 months of ibrutinib treatment. The clonotype comes from a human donor with chronic lymphocytic leukemia. The CDR3 is CASSPSGQGINEQFF. In DNA, the CDR3 is TGTGCCAGCAGCCCCTCAGGACAGGGCATCAATGAGCAGTTCTTC.